One and the same sample provided the 24 T cell receptor beta chains below, sequenced in a study of T cell repertoires in cytomegalovirus infection. TCRdb analysed the reads with MiXCR anew, one entry per CDR3 protein. The table shows 250,000 or so distinct CDR3 sequences, with approximately 13% occurring only once. Input material: PBMCs. Receptor source: a human donor in good health (CMV status not recorded). Some clones in this sample may be carry-over from other donors' samples.

This clonotype was recorded many times. This rearrangement joins TRBV6-2 or TRBV6-3 to TRBJ1-2; 10 positions agree with TRBD1. Losses at the gene ends were 6 bases for V and 8 bases for J; bases not matched to a gene: 6. The CDR3 is made up of 13 amino acids. Germline CDR1 is MNHEY and CDR2 is SVGEGT. CDR3 DNA: TGTGCCAGCAGCCGGGACAGGGGTTCAGGCTACACCTTC. It encodes CASSRDRGSGYTF.

The chain joins TRBV6-5 to TRBJ1-2; unclear D gene. The CDR3 totals 13 residues. The ends were cut back, 2 bases at V and 4 bases at J, with 8 bases in the middle. Per the germline V gene, CDR1 is MNHEY and CDR2 is SVGAGI. The chain's CDR3 is CASSYTDLYGYTF. DNA for the CDR3: TGTGCCAGCAGTTACACAGATCTCTATGGCTACACCTTC.

The chain combines TRBV28 with TRBJ2-1; D gene unclear. V lost 5 bases and J lost 5, with 4 bases in between. The germline V gene has CDR1 MDHEN and CDR2 SYDVKM. This CDR3 region has 11 residues. This chain's CDR3 is CASSVHNEQFF. In nucleotides, the CDR3 is TGTGCCAGCAGTGTCCACAATGAGCAGTTCTTC.

This clonotype was counted a few times. The chain combines TRBV5-1 with TRBJ1-2; maybe TRBD1 (5 bases). The length of the CDR3 is 15 residues. Germline CDR1 and CDR2: SGHRS and YFSETQ. Trimming removed 0 bases from V and 2 bases from J, with 11 bases in between. The DNA of the CDR3 is TGCGCCAGCAGCTTGGGGACACCCGCAAACTATGGCTACACCTTC. It codes for CASSLGTPANYGYTF.

Ten or more counts support this clonotype. The chain carries TRBV14 and TRBJ1-2; no firm D call. The CDR3 is 16 residues long. Trimming stripped 0 bases from V and 2 bases from J, with 13 bases between. Germline assignment: CDR1 SGHDN and CDR2 FVKESK. CDR3 protein: CASSQDVAANNYGYTF. In nucleotides, the CDR3 is TGTGCCAGCAGCCAAGATGTGGCAGCGAACAACTATGGCTACACCTTC.

This clonotype was seen repeatedly, ten times or more. The CDR3 sequence is CASTIRQGYHTEAFF. DNA for the CDR3: TGTGCCAGCACCATAAGGCAGGGTTATCACACTGAAGCTTTCTTT. V is TRBV7-2 and J is TRBJ1-1, with TRBD1 as a possible D gene (5 bases). CDR3 length equals 15 residues. Trimming cost V 7 bases and J 3 bases, with 18 bases left between them. The germline V gene encodes CDR1 SGHTA and CDR2 FQGNSA.

The genes are TRBV29-1 and TRBJ2-7; TRBD1 agrees at 9 bases. The CDR3 length is 13 residues. Germline CDR1 SQVTM, CDR2 ANQGSEA. Trimming cost V 4 bases and J 6 bases; bases outside gene matches: 7. The DNA for the CDR3 is TGCAGCGTTGGTAAGGACAGGGGTTCCGAGCAGTACTTC. It is translated as CSVGKDRGSEQYF.

V is TRBV29-1 and J is TRBJ2-7; D not resolved. V shed 6 bases and J shed 7 bases, with 16 bases lying between them. The V gene's germline CDR1 is SQVTM and CDR2 ANQGSEA. The CDR3 consists of 12 residues. CDR3 in amino acids: CSVQLGSGEQYF. As DNA, the CDR3 is TGCAGCGTGCAATTGGGGTCCGGGGAGCAGTACTTC.

This clonotype was detected many times. V usage is TRBV7-8 and J usage is TRBJ1-1; D is ambiguous. There are 15 residues in the CDR3. Trimming removed 5 bases from V and 1 base from J, with 14 bases in between. Germline V lookup: CDR1 SGHVS, CDR2 FQNEAQ. For the CDR3, the DNA is TGTGCCAGCAGCCCCGTCCGGGCGGCGAACACTGAAGCTTTCTTT. This codes for CASSPVRAANTEAFF.

The rearrangement uses TRBV25-1 and TRBJ1-3; D is possibly TRBD1 (5 bases). Trimming stripped 1 base from V and 4 bases from J, with 17 bases between. The CDR3 extends over 17 amino acids. Germline V CDR1 and CDR2: MGHDK, SYGVNS. CDR3 region: CASSELGARTPGNTIYF. DNA for the CDR3: TGTGCCAGCAGTGAATTAGGGGCCCGGACACCCGGAAACACCATATATTTT.

This clonotype was observed a few times. The chain uses TRBV5-4 and TRBJ2-5, with D perhaps TRBD2 (6 bases). Trimming removed 2 bases at V and 4 bases at J, with 12 bases between. The CDR3 contains 14 residues. Looked up from germline, CDR1 is SGHNT and CDR2 is YYREEE (reference sequence). The CDR3: CASSLRGGPETQYF. CDR3 in DNA: TGTGCCAGCAGCTTACGTGGAGGGCCAGAGACCCAGTACTTC. The variable domain in full, with the rest retrieved from reference TRBV5-4 and TRBJ2-5, is ETGVTQSPTHLIKTRGQQVTLRCSSQSGHNTVSWYQQALGQGPQFIFQYYREEENGRGNFPPRFSGLQFPNYSSELNVNALELDDSALYLCASSLRGGPETQYFGPGTRLLVL.

This clonotype was picked up a small number of times. The CDR3 DNA sequence: TGTGCCAGCAGCCCGGGGGATGGCTACGAGCAGTACTTC. Residues: CASSPGDGYEQYF. The chain joins TRBV5-5 to TRBJ2-7; D possibly corresponds to TRBD2 (6 bases). The CDR3 loop spans 13 amino acids. Germline CDR1 SGHKS, CDR2 YYEKEE (reference sequence). V dropped 4 bases and J dropped 3 bases, with 11 bases sitting between them. Full variable domain (missing parts from reference TRBV5-5 and TRBJ2-7): DAGVTQSPTHLIKTRGQQVTLRCSPISGHKSVSWYQQVLGQGPQFIFQYYEKEERGRGNFPDRFSARQFPNYSSELNVNALLLGDSALYLCASSPGDGYEQYFGPGTRLTVT.

There are a few counts of this clonotype. J is TRBJ1-2 and V is TRBV19; D is unresolved. Germline V gene lookup returns CDR1 LNHDA and CDR2 SQIVND (reference sequence). This CDR3 region has 11 residues. V was trimmed by 8 bases and J by 4 bases, leaving 8 bases between them. The CDR3 is CASGRVYGYTF. Written as DNA, the CDR3 is TGTGCCAGTGGACGGGTCTATGGCTACACCTTC.

This clonotype was counted ten times or more. This chain joins TRBV6-2 or TRBV6-3 and TRBJ2-3; TRBD2 aligns across 7 bases. V was clipped by 0 bases and J by 2 bases; unmatched bases: 14. CDR3 length: 19 residues. Germline V lookup: CDR1 MNHEY, CDR2 SVGEGT. The CDR3: CASSYSIGGRTPTTDTQYF. CDR3 DNA: TGTGCCAGCAGTTACTCGATCGGCGGGAGAACCCCTACCACAGATACGCAGTATTTT.

This clonotype was picked up many times. CDR3 in DNA: TGTGCCAGCAGCCCAACAGGGAGATATGAAAAACTGTTTTTT. It specifies CASSPTGRYEKLFF. The J gene is TRBJ1-4, the V gene TRBV11-2, with a weak D call TRBD1 (6 bases). The CDR3 sequence is 14 residues long. Germline CDR1 and CDR2: SGHAT and FQNNGV. Trimming cost V 5 bases and J 6 bases, with 13 bases left between them.

The sample holds many counts of this clonotype. V gene TRBV12-3 or TRBV12-4 combines with J gene TRBJ2-1; D is possibly TRBD1 or TRBD2 (5 bases each). This CDR3 is built from 16 residues. Trimming removed 5 bases at V and 1 base at J, with 15 bases between. The CDR3 coding sequence is TGTGCCAGCAGTCTAAGGGGACCGAGATCCTACAATGAGCAGTTCTTC. This encodes CASSLRGPRSYNEQFF.

This clonotype has just a few counts. This rearrangement joins TRBV28 to TRBJ1-6; no definite D call. This CDR3 spans 14 amino acids. V was cut by 5 bases and J by 7 bases, with 12 bases left in between. The V gene's germline CDR1 is MDHEN and CDR2 SYDVKM. CDR3 loop: CASSSPLGNSPLHF. As DNA, the CDR3 is TGTGCCAGCAGTAGCCCCCTGGGGAATTCACCCCTCCACTTT.

This clonotype appeared a few times. This chain connects TRBV20-1 to TRBJ1-2, with D hard to call. The V gene's germline CDR1 is DFQATT and CDR2 SNEGSKA (reference sequence). V lost 5 bases and J 12 bases, leaving 22 bases between the germline ends. The CDR3 totals 13 residues. The CDR3 DNA follows: TGCAGTGCTTCTCTAGCGGCAACCGTTTCGCACACCTTC. Encoded protein: CSASLAATVSHTF.

This clonotype was counted once. One base away lies a much larger clone, so this may be a sequencing read error. The gene calls are TRBV6-5 and TRBJ2-1; 8 nucleotides line up with TRBD2. The CDR3 has 15 residues. Germline-derived CDR1 and CDR2 are MNHEY and SVGAGI. The CDR3 DNA reads as TGTGCCAGCAGTTACAGGCGGGGGGTGGCGAATGAGCAGGTCTTC. It encodes CASSYRRGVANEQVF.

This clonotype came up many times. The chain links TRBV27 to TRBJ2-7; 13 bases are shared with TRBD2. This CDR3 has 18 residues. In germline, CDR1 is MNHEY, CDR2 SMNVEV (reference sequence). V shed 5 bases and J 2 bases; nucleotides not matched to a gene: 12. CDR3 amino acids: CASSPKPGLAGRPYEQYF. The DNA for the CDR3 is TGTGCCAGCAGTCCGAAACCGGGACTAGCGGGACGCCCCTACGAGCAGTACTTC.

CDR3 region: CSARDMGQGPSSSYNEQFF. The CDR3 nucleotides are TGCAGTGCTAGAGATATGGGACAGGGGCCCTCGAGCTCCTACAATGAGCAGTTCTTC. The rearrangement joins TRBV20-1 to TRBJ2-1; 10 bases line up with TRBD1. V lost 0 bases, J lost 0 bases, and 11 bases stayed unmatched. The CDR3 totals 19 residues. Germline CDR1 DFQATT, CDR2 SNEGSKA (reference sequence).

The V gene is TRBV28, the J gene TRBJ2-1; D unclear. Trimming took 4 bases from V and 4 from J, leaving 14 bases between them. Germline values: CDR1 MDHEN, CDR2 SYDVKM. The CDR3 covers 15 residues. The CDR3 DNA reads TGTGCCAGCAGTTCCAGTTCCGTCGATTACAATGAGCAGTTCTTC. It translates to CASSSSSVDYNEQFF.

This clonotype was observed a few times. The J gene is TRBJ2-7, the V gene TRBV28, with TRBD1 matching 7 bases. The V gene end was trimmed by 7 bases and the J gene end by 2 bases; junction bases not matched to a gene: 8. This CDR3 contains 14 residues. Germline V lookup: CDR1 MDHEN, CDR2 SYDVKM. CDR3 DNA: TGTGCCAGCACCCTAAGACAGGGAACCTACGAGCAGTACTTC. This codes for CASTLRQGTYEQYF.

This clonotype was observed at least ten times. The chain employs TRBV10-3 and TRBJ2-7; 9 bases are shared with TRBD1. Trimming took 5 bases from V and 2 from J; bases not matched to a gene: 4. CDR1 and CDR2 from the germline V gene are ENHRY and SYGVKD. The length of the CDR3 is 14 residues. The CDR3 protein is CAISLDRGTYEQYF. The CDR3 nucleotides read TGTGCCATCAGTTTGGACAGGGGCACCTACGAGCAGTACTTC.